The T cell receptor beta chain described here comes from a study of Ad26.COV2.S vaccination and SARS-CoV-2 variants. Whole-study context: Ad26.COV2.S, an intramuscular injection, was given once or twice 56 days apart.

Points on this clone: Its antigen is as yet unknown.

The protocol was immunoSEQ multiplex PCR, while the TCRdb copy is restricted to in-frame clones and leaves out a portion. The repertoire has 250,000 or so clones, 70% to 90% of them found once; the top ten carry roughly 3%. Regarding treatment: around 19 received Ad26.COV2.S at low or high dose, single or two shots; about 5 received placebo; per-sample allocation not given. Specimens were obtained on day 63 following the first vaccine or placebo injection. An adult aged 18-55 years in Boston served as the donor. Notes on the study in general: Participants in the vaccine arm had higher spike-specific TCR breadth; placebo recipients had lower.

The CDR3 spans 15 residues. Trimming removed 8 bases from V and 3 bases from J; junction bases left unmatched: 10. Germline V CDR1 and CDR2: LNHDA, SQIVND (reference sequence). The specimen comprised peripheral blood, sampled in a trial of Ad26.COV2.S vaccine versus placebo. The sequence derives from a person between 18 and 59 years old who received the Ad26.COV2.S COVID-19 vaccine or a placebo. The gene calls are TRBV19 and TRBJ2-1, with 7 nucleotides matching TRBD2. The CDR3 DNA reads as TGTGCCAGTGGACTAGTCCGAGGGGTCTACAATGAGCAGTTCTTC. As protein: CASGLVRGVYNEQFF.